The entry that follows covers one TCR beta chain sequence. Its antigen is undetermined. The data were taken from a study of beta chain features in type 1 diabetes. Findings of the study overall: For patients, the naive, central memory and Treg TCRB repertoires appeared more alike than for healthy donors.

The CDR3 has 13 amino acids. V was clipped by 5 bases and J by 8 bases, with 14 bases between them. Germline V gene lookup returns CDR1 SGHAT and CDR2 FQDESV (reference sequence). Every isolated RNA sample was fully reverse transcribed, so sequencing captured expressed TCRB transcripts. Only in-frame clones appear in the TCRdb table, and some are missing; sequencing was by immunoSEQ multiplex PCR. The table shows fewer than 350,000 clones, with 8% occurring only once. The J gene is TRBJ2-3, the V gene TRBV11-1, with D tentatively TRBD2 (6 bases). Sequencing was done on a sample of central memory CD4+ T cells from blood. The source is a woman aged 18-35 years in good health. CDR3 loop: CASSGASGGTQYF. The CDR3 nucleotides are TGTGCCAGCAGCGGAGCGTCCGGGGGTACGCAGTATTTT.